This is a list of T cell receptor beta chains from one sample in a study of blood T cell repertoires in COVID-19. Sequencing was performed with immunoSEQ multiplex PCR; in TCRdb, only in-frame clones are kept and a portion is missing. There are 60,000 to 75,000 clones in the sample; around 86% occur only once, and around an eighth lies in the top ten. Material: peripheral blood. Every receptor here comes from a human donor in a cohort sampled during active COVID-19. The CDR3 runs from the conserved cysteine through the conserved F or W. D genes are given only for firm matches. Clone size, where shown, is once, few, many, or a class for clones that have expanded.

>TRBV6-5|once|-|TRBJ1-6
TGTGCCAGCAGCAGTCCCCGCTATTCACCCCTCCACTTT
CASSSPRYSPLHF
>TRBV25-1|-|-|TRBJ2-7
TGTGCCAGCAGTAAGTCGAGATACGAGCAGTACTTC
CASSKSRYEQYF
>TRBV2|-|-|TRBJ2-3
TGTGCCAGCAGACTGAGGGATACGCAGTATTTT
CASRLRDTQYF
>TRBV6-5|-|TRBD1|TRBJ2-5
TGTGCCAGCAAACAACAGGGGACCTCGGGGACCCAGTACTTC
CASKQQGTSGTQYF
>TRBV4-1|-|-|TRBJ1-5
TGCGCCAGCAGCCAAAATCGAGGGTTTCAGCCCCAGCATTTT
CASSQNRGFQPQHF
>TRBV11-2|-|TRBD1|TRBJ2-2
TGTGCCAGCAGCTATCCTTACAGGGGTCGAAGAACCGGGGAGCTGTTTTTT
CASSYPYRGRRTGELFF
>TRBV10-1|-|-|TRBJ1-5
TGCGCCAGCATCGAAGGAGGTTGTCAGCCCCAGCATTTT
CASIEGGCQPQHF
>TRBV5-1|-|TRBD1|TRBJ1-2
TGCGCCAGCAGCCCGGGAACAGGGGGCTCTAACTATGGCTACACCTTC
CASSPGTGGSNYGYTF
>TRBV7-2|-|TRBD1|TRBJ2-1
TGTGCCAGCAGTCATCCCCCCGGGACAGGGGTGTCCCATGAGCAGTTCTTC
CASSHPPGTGVSHEQFF
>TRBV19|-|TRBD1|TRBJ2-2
TGTGCCAGTAGTATTCGTGGACAGGGTTCTAGTGGCACCGGGGAGCTGTTTTTT
CASSIRGQGSSGTGELFF
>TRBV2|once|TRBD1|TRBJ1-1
TGTGCCACCTCCGGGACAGGGAACACTGAAGCTTTCTTT
CATSGTGNTEAFF
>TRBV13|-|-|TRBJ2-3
TGTGCCATCCTCTTCCCAGGGTGGGTAGTAACTGGCACAGATACGCAGTATTTT
CAILFPGWVVTGTDTQYF
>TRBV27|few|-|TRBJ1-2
TGTGCCAGCAGCCCGGGCGGGTTTAACTATGGCTACACCTTC
CASSPGGFNYGYTF
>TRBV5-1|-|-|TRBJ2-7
TGCGCCAGCAGCTTGGAGGTGACTACTTATTACGAGCAGTACTTC
CASSLEVTTYYEQYF
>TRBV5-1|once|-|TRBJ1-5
TGCGCCAGCAGCTTACGTCCCCAGGGGTCAGGCAATCAGCCCCAGCATTTT
CASSLRPQGSGNQPQHF
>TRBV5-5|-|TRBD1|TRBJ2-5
TGTGCCAGCAGCTTGGGGGACAGGGGCGTGGAGACCCAGTACTTC
CASSLGDRGVETQYF
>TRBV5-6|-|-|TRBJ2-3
TGTGCCAGCAGCTCACTCTACCCCTATGGGCCAGATACGCAGTATTTT
CASSSLYPYGPDTQYF
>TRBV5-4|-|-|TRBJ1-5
TGTGCCAGCAGCTTGGGGGGGGACCAGCCCCAGCATTTT
CASSLGGDQPQHF
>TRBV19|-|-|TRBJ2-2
TGTGCCAGTAAGGTAGGCGGGGACCAAGGGACCGGGGAGCTGTTTTTT
CASKVGGDQGTGELFF
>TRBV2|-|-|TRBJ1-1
TGTGCAGCCAGGGAGGGTATTGCCACTGAAGCTTTCTTT
CAAREGIATEAFF
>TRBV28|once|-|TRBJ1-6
TGTGCCAGCAGTTTTAGCAGTAATTCACCCCTCCACTTT
CASSFSSNSPLHF
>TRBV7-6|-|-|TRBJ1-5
TGTGCCAGCAGCTTATCAGCAGGCGATCAGCCCCAGCATTTT
CASSLSAGDQPQHF
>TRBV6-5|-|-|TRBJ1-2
TGTGCCAGCCTCGAAAAGGGAGGGGCAACTGGCTACACCTTC
CASLEKGGATGYTF
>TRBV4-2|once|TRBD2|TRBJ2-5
TGTGCCAGCAGCCAAGAGCGGGGGGGGGAAGAGACCCAGTACTTC
CASSQERGGEETQYF
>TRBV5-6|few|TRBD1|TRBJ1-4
TGTGCCAGCAGCCCCGGACAGGCCCCTAATGAAAAACTGTTTTTT
CASSPGQAPNEKLFF
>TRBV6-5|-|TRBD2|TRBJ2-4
TGTGCCAGCAGTTACTCTAGCGGGGGGGGCGAGAAATTC
CASSYSSGGGEKF
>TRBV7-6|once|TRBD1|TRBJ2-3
TGTGCCAGCAGCTTAGGACAGGGTGGCACAGATACGCAGTATTTT
CASSLGQGGTDTQYF
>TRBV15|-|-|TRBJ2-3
TGTGCCACCAGCGTGGATAGACTCCCAGATACGCAGTATTTT
CATSVDRLPDTQYF
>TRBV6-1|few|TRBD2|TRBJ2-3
TGTGCCAGCAGTGAAGCGCCCGTCGTGCGGGGGGGCAAGGATACGCAGTATTTT
CASSEAPVVRGGKDTQYF
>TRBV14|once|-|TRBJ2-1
TGTGCCAGCAGCCAAGACCTGGGAGCCCAGCCGTTCTTC
CASSQDLGAQPFF
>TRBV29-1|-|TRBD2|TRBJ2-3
TGCAGCGTTGGGGGGGGAGATACGCAGTATTTT
CSVGGGDTQYF
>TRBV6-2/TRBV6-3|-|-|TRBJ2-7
TGTGCCAGCAGCGCCTCCGCTTGGAGCTCCTACGAGCAGTACTTC
CASSASAWSSYEQYF
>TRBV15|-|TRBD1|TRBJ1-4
TGTGCCAACGCACATAAACCGGGACAGGGGAGTGAAAAACTGTTTTTT
CANAHKPGQGSEKLFF
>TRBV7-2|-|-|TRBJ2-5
TGTGCCAGCAGCGTGTTGACAGGCGCTCAAGAGACCCAGTACTTC
CASSVLTGAQETQYF
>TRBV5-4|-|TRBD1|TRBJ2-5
TGTGCCAGCAGCTTGGGGGGACAGGGTGAAATAGAGACCCAGTACTTC
CASSLGGQGEIETQYF
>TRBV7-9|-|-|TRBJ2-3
TGTGCCAGCAGCTTAGAGGAGGATACGCAGTATTTT
CASSLEEDTQYF
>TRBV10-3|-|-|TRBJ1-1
TGTGCCATCAGTGCACAGAAGGAGAACACTGAAGCTTTCTTT
CAISAQKENTEAFF
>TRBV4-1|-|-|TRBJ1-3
TGCGCCAGCAGCCAAGTTTCAGGCTCTGGAAACACCATATATTTT
CASSQVSGSGNTIYF
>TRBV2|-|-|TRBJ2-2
TGTGCCAGCAGTGTTTTGGGGGGGCTACTCACCGGGGAGCTGTTTTTT
CASSVLGGLLTGELFF
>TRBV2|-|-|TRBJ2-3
TGTGCCAGCAGTGAAGGGCAGAGCACAGATACGCAGTATTTT
CASSEGQSTDTQYF
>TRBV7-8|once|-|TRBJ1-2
TGTGCCAGCAGCCCAGCTCGGGGAGCGGGCGGCTACACCTTC
CASSPARGAGGYTF
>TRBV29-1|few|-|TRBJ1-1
TGCAGCGCGACCGGGACACCAACTAACACTGAAGCTTTCTTT
CSATGTPTNTEAFF
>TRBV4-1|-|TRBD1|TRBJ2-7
TGCGCCAGCAGCCCCATCCGAACAGGGGACTACGAGCAGTACTTC
CASSPIRTGDYEQYF
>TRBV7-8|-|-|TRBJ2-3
TGTGCCAGCAGCTTAGCGGGACATAGCACAGATACGCAGTATTTT
CASSLAGHSTDTQYF
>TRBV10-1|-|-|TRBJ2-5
TGCGCCAGCAGTGAGTCACTAGCTGTTCAAGAGACCCAGTACTTC
CASSESLAVQETQYF
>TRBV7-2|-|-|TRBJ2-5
TGTGCCAGCAGCTTACAGGGTCAAGAGACCCAGTACTTC
CASSLQGQETQYF
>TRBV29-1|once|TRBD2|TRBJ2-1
TGCAGCGTTGGGACTAGCGGGGGTTTTCAGGTCAATGAGCAGTTCTTC
CSVGTSGGFQVNEQFF
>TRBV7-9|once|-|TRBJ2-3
TGTGCCAGCAGCTCCCCGGCGGGGGCTATCACACCAGATACGCAGTATTTT
CASSSPAGAITPDTQYF
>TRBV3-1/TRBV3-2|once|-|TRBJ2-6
TGTGCCAGCAGCCAGGGGGCGCCTGGGGCCAACGTCCTGACTTTC
CASSQGAPGANVLTF
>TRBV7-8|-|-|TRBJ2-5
TGTGCCAGCAGCTTAGGGGCGAGGGATAGGATAGAGACCCAGTACTTC
CASSLGARDRIETQYF